A single sample gave rise to the 30 T cell receptor beta chains below, sequenced in a study of T-cell memory formation after mild COVID-19. One entry per CDR3 protein results from TCRdb running MiXCR on the 5' RACE reads. The table lists some 290,000 distinct CDR3 sequences, 15% to 20% of them singletons. What was sequenced was PBMCs or a T cell subset sorted from them (not recorded which). The receptors stem from a man younger than 35 who had mild COVID-19 (a few samples of this study predate the infection). Cell type and time point are not known.

Points on this clonotype: The junction does not match germline at one end; this may be a read error. The gene calls are TRBV24-1 and TRBJ2-4; unclear D gene. The CDR3 is 12 residues long. CDR1 and CDR2 from the germline V gene are KGHDR and SFDVKD. CDR3 sequence (DNA): TGTGCCACCAGTGGTGGAGAAAACATTCAGCACTTC. Protein: CATSGGENIQHF.

The gene calls are TRBV7-2 and TRBJ1-1, with D uncertain. The germline V gene has CDR1 SGHTA and CDR2 FQGNSA. Trimming cost V 3 bases and J 7 bases, with 15 bases left between them. The CDR3 consists of 14 residues. DNA for the CDR3: TGTGCCAGCAGCTTCTTGACCCGGGTCGGTGAAGCTTTCTTT. As protein: CASSFLTRVGEAFF.

In its sample, this clonotype was seen a few times. The chain combines TRBV20-1 with TRBJ2-1; 7 positions agree with TRBD2. V dropped 5 bases and J dropped 6; count of bases not matched to a gene: 10. The CDR3 loop spans 14 amino acids. CDR1 is DFQATT and CDR2 is SNEGSKA in the germline V gene (reference sequence). CDR3 DNA: TGCAGTGCTGGGGACTACCTCTTTGGCAATGAGCAGTTCTTC. As protein: CSAGDYLFGNEQFF.

This clonotype appeared a single time. The chain carries TRBV7-3 and TRBJ2-3; tentatively, D is TRBD2 (6 bases). V dropped 5 bases and J dropped 7 bases, with 13 bases sitting between them. CDR3 length equals 13 residues. Germline CDR1 SGHTA, CDR2 FQGTGA. The CDR3 DNA reads as TGTGCCAGCAGCCTCCGGGGGTCGAATACGCAGTATTTT. Protein: CASSLRGSNTQYF. Combining the CDR3 with reference TRBV7-3 and TRBJ2-3 gives the whole variable domain GAGVSQTPSNKVTEKGKYVELRCDPISGHTALYWYRQSLGQGPEFLIYFQGTGAADDSGLPNDRFFAVRPEGSVSTLKIQRTERGDSAVYLCASSLRGSNTQYFGPGTRLTVL.

This clonotype turned up a few times. V and J are TRBV15 and TRBJ1-2, with D unresolved. Germline CDR1 reads LNHNV; CDR2 reads YYDKDF (reference sequence). CDR3 size: 15 residues. The V gene lost 0 bases and the J gene lost 8 bases, with 16 bases spanning the gap. This chain's CDR3 is CATSRDSRAAVGYTF. DNA for the CDR3: TGTGCCACCAGCAGAGATAGTAGGGCCGCTGTGGGCTACACCTTC.

This clonotype came up many times. The chain links TRBV12-3 or TRBV12-4 to TRBJ2-1, with 16 nucleotides matching TRBD2. V lost 5 bases to trimming and J lost 3 bases; unmatched junction nucleotides: 7. The CDR3 sequence is 18 residues long. The CDR3 DNA is TGTGCCAGCAGTCCCACGGGACTAGCGGGGGGGTACTACAATGAGCAGTTCTTC. Protein sequence: CASSPTGLAGGYYNEQFF.

CDR3 bases: TGTGCCAGCAGAGAGCGGGGGGGTAGCACAGATACGCAGTATTTT. Translation gives CASRERGGSTDTQYF. The V gene is TRBV12-3 or TRBV12-4, the J gene TRBJ2-3; 10 bases map to TRBD2. The ends lost 6 bases at V and 0 bases at J; junction bases unmatched: 3. The CDR3 spans 15 residues.

A few counts support this clonotype. V and J are TRBV11-2 and TRBJ2-2; 15 bases are shared with TRBD2. V trimming: 4 bases; J trimming: 0 bases; junction bases outside the gene matches: 3. The CDR3 length is 18 residues. From germline, CDR1 is SGHAT and CDR2 FQNNGV. The CDR3 reads CASSSWTSGGANTGELFF. CDR3 nucleotide sequence: TGTGCCAGCAGCTCGTGGACTAGCGGGGGGGCGAACACCGGGGAGCTGTTTTTT.

The chain joins TRBV5-6 to TRBJ2-5; 8 nucleotides line up with TRBD2. The CDR3 consists of 13 residues. The V gene end was trimmed by 4 bases and the J gene end by 5 bases; junction bases not matched to a gene: 4. Germline V gene sequence: CDR1 SGHDT, CDR2 YYEEEE. CDR3 nucleotide sequence: TGTGCCAGCAGCCCCGGGGGGGTGGAGACCCAGTACTTC. As protein: CASSPGGVETQYF.

The chain has TRBV24-1 and TRBJ2-1; D is perhaps TRBD1 (6 bases). The CDR3 is 13 residues long. The V end was cut by 4 bases, the J end by 8 bases, with 11 bases between. Germline V gives CDR1 KGHDR, CDR2 SFDVKD. In DNA, the CDR3 is TGTGCCACCAGTGAAGGGGGTTCGGATGAGCAGTTCTTC. Its protein product is CATSEGGSDEQFF.

The chain has TRBV4-1 and TRBJ1-5; D is perhaps TRBD1 (6 bases). The CDR3 length is 17 residues. Trimming stripped 2 bases from V and 6 bases from J, with 20 bases between. CDR1 is MGHRA, CDR2 YSYEKL, per germline. The CDR3 DNA sequence: TGCGCCAGCAGCCAACCTATTGGGGGGGGCGCGGGTCAGCCCCAGCATTTT. Translating gives CASSQPIGGGAGQPQHF.

The table lists this clonotype with a few counts. The chain carries TRBV7-2 and TRBJ2-3; no firm D call. This CDR3 contains 14 residues. Trimming cost V 5 bases and J 4 bases, with 13 bases left between them. The germline V gene has CDR1 SGHTA and CDR2 FQGNSA. The CDR3 spells CASSPNFGADTQYF. The CDR3, as DNA: TGTGCCAGCAGCCCCAACTTCGGCGCAGATACGCAGTATTTT.

This clonotype was counted only a few times. This chain links TRBV5-4 with TRBJ2-5; D not resolved. From germline, CDR1 is SGHNT and CDR2 YYREEE (reference sequence). The CDR3 runs 13 residues. The V end lost 4 bases, the J end lost 2 bases, and 9 bases lay between the germline ends. CDR3 sequence reads: CASSLSNQETQYF. CDR3 bases: TGTGCCAGCAGCCTCTCCAATCAAGAGACCCAGTACTTC.

The J gene is TRBJ1-1, the V gene TRBV5-6; the D is unclear. The CDR3 runs to 12 residues. The V gene lost 2 bases and the J gene lost 2 bases, with 4 bases spanning the gap. Per germline, CDR1 SGHDT and CDR2 YYEEEE. The CDR3 loop is CASSFSNTEAFF. The CDR3 nucleotides are TGTGCCAGCAGCTTCTCTAACACTGAAGCTTTCTTT.

This sequence joins TRBV7-9 and TRBJ1-2, with unresolved D. Deletions cut 3 bases from V and 4 bases from J, with 9 bases between. This CDR3 spans 13 amino acids. Looked up from germline, CDR1 is SEHNR and CDR2 is FQNEAQ (reference sequence). Here the CDR3 DNA reads TGTGCCAGCAGCTTGGCCAGAGTCTATGGCTACACCTTC. As protein: CASSLARVYGYTF.

This clonotype was observed a handful of times. V and J are TRBV20-1 and TRBJ1-6; D possibly corresponds to TRBD1 (5 bases). V gave up 2 bases and J gave up 5 bases, with 10 bases separating them. Germline V lookup: CDR1 DFQATT, CDR2 SNEGSKA (reference sequence). This CDR3 has 14 residues. The chain's CDR3 is CSARWQGDNSPLHF. The CDR3 nucleotides read TGCAGTGCTAGATGGCAGGGCGATAATTCACCCCTCCACTTT.

The chain recombines TRBV6-5 with TRBJ1-2; D is unresolved. This CDR3 is built from 14 residues. Germline-derived CDR1 and CDR2 are MNHEY and SVGAGI. V shed 1 base and J shed 2 bases, with 8 bases lying between them. CDR3 residues: CASSYFPKNYGYTF. The CDR3 DNA follows: TGTGCCAGCAGTTACTTCCCGAAAAACTATGGCTACACCTTC.

The V and J genes are TRBV5-1 and TRBJ1-1, with 9 positions matching TRBD1. The CDR3 loop spans 19 amino acids. J gave up 0 bases and V 0 bases, and 12 bases lay outside the gene matches. The germline V gene has CDR1 SGHRS and CDR2 YFSETQ. The CDR3 region has the DNA TGCGCCAGCAGCTTGGTTGGGACAGGGTACGGGGGGATGAACACTGAAGCTTTCTTT. This codes for CASSLVGTGYGGMNTEAFF.

This clonotype was counted only a few times. This rearrangement joins TRBV7-9 to TRBJ1-1; no reliable D call. The CDR3 is 14 amino acids. Germline V gene data show CDR1 as SEHNR and CDR2 as FQNEAQ (reference sequence). Trimming cost V 5 bases and J 4 bases, with 14 bases left between them. CDR3 sequence (DNA): TGTGCCAGCAGCGAGGGCGCAGGAAGCACTGAAGCTTTCTTT. Protein sequence: CASSEGAGSTEAFF.

The chain couples TRBV12-3 or TRBV12-4 to TRBJ2-3, with TRBD1 matching 7 bases. V lost 6 bases and J lost 2; bases outside the gene matches: 11. The CDR3 length is 16 residues. The CDR3 bases are TGTGCCAGCAGCCCTATCGGGGACAGAGACACAGATACGCAGTATTTT. It specifies CASSPIGDRDTDTQYF.

V and J are TRBV2 and TRBJ1-1; perhaps TRBD1 as D (6 bases). Trimming left V 5 bases short and J 1 base short, with 11 bases between. The CDR3 sequence is 14 residues long. Germline-derived CDR1 and CDR2 are SNHLY and FYNNEI. Here the CDR3 reads CASSQSGANTEAFF. CDR3 coding DNA: TGTGCCAGCAGTCAGTCAGGGGCGAACACTGAAGCTTTCTTT.

Only a few counts were recorded for this clonotype. The J gene is TRBJ2-3, the V gene TRBV29-1; 7 nucleotides match TRBD1. The CDR3 loop spans 12 amino acids. Looked up from germline, CDR1 is SQVTM and CDR2 is ANQGSEA. J was trimmed by 1 base and V by 7 bases; bases with no gene match: 2. DNA for the CDR3: TGCAGCGGGACAGGACGCACAGATACGCAGTATTTT. Residues: CSGTGRTDTQYF.

The rearrangement joins TRBV20-1 to TRBJ2-1, with TRBD2 matching over 8 bases. The V gene's germline CDR1 is DFQATT and CDR2 SNEGSKA (reference sequence). The V and J ends lost 0 bases and 4 bases, in that order; junction bases with no gene match: 8. This CDR3 comprises 16 residues. The CDR3 here is CSARDRAGGFYNEQFF. In nucleotides, the CDR3 is TGCAGTGCTAGAGATCGGGCGGGGGGATTTTACAATGAGCAGTTCTTC.

This chain links TRBV18 with TRBJ1-5, with a tentative D call TRBD1 (5 bases). CDR1 and CDR2 (germline): KGHSH, LQKENI. There are 14 residues in the CDR3. Trimming left V 1 base short and J 4 bases short, with 8 bases between. CDR3 nucleotides: TGTGCCAGCTCACCACTCGAGGGGAATCAGCCCCAGCATTTT. Protein: CASSPLEGNQPQHF.

The chain has TRBV12-3 or TRBV12-4 and TRBJ2-7; D possibly corresponds to TRBD1 (6 bases). Trimming removed 3 bases at V and 2 bases at J, with 11 bases between. This CDR3 has 14 residues. Written as DNA, the CDR3 is TGTGCCAGCAGTTTCGGGACACAACCCTACGAGCAGTACTTC. Translation: CASSFGTQPYEQYF.

This clonotype came up a few times. The V gene is TRBV7-9, the J gene TRBJ2-1, with a possible D match to TRBD2 (7 bases). The CDR3 is made up of 16 amino acids. Per the germline V gene, CDR1 is SEHNR and CDR2 is FQNEAQ (reference sequence). V dropped 5 bases and J dropped 9 bases, with 23 bases sitting between them. CDR3 sequence reads: CASSQGWRGPSGEQFF. In nucleotides, the CDR3 is TGTGCCAGCAGCCAGGGGTGGCGGGGGCCGTCTGGTGAGCAGTTCTTC. The whole variable domain, remainder taken from reference TRBV7-9 and TRBJ2-1, is DTGVSQNPRHKITKRGQNVTFRCDPISEHNRLYWYRQTLGQGPEFLTYFQNEAQLEKSRLLSDRFSAERPKGSFSTLEIQRTEQGDSAMYLCASSQGWRGPSGEQFFGPGTRLTVL.

The V call is TRBV6-4, the J call TRBJ2-2, with D maybe TRBD2 (5 bases). CDR3 length equals 14 residues. V was trimmed by 2 bases and J by 4 bases, leaving 8 bases between them. CDR1 MRHNA and CDR2 SNTAGT come from the germline V gene. Here the CDR3 reads CASSDRAGTGELFF. CDR3 DNA sequence: TGTGCCAGCAGTGACAGGGCGGGCACCGGGGAGCTGTTTTTT.

The sample holds a few counts of this clonotype. This rearrangement joins TRBV28 to TRBJ2-2; no clear D gene. Trimming cost V 7 bases and J 3 bases, with 9 bases left between them. Germline V gene data show CDR1 as MDHEN and CDR2 as SYDVKM. The CDR3 covers 13 residues. CDR3 protein: CASTPTYTGELFF. The CDR3 bases are TGTGCCAGCACCCCGACCTACACCGGGGAGCTGTTTTTT. Combining the CDR3 with reference TRBV28 and TRBJ2-2 gives the whole variable domain DVKVTQSSRYLVKRTGEKVFLECVQDMDHENMFWYRQDPGLGLRLIYFSYDVKMKEKGDIPEGYSVSREKKERFSLILESASTNQTSMYLCASTPTYTGELFFGEGSRLTVL.

The V and J genes are TRBV12-3 or TRBV12-4 and TRBJ2-2; D could derive from TRBD1 or TRBD2 (6 bases each). Trimming cost V 3 bases and J 3 bases, with 8 bases left between them. CDR3 length equals 14 residues. The CDR3 DNA follows: TGTGCCAGCAGTTTGGGGGGCTACACCGGGGAGCTGTTTTTT. Encoded protein: CASSLGGYTGELFF.

V and J are TRBV4-1 and TRBJ1-6; D might be TRBD1 (6 bases). Germline V gene lookup returns CDR1 MGHRA and CDR2 YSYEKL. This CDR3 is 13 amino acids long. V lost 7 bases to trimming and J lost 9 bases, with 13 bases between them. This CDR3 reads CASTPIGGSPLHF. The DNA for the CDR3 is TGCGCCAGCACACCGATAGGGGGTTCACCCCTCCACTTT.